The 24 T cell receptor beta chains listed next were all sequenced from one sample in a study of CD8+ T cells in alopecia areata. RNA was isolated and reverse transcribed to cDNA, the sequencing template. TCRdb keeps only in-frame clones here, not all; method: immunoSEQ multiplex PCR. The sample gives roughly 120,000 clones, 55% to 80% of which show up once; approximately 2.8% is in the top ten. Sequencing was carried out using CD4+ T cells sorted from blood. All receptors come from a human donor in good health.

The chain links TRBV30 to TRBJ2-2; D is unresolved. V lost 3 bases, J lost 5 bases, and 13 bases lay in between. This CDR3 is 14 amino acids long. CDR1 and CDR2 from the germline V gene are GTSNPN and SVGIG (reference sequence). The CDR3 spells CAWSIGLETGELFF. The CDR3 nucleotides read TGTGCCTGGAGCATAGGGCTAGAAACCGGGGAGCTGTTTTTT. The entire variable domain, with the rest obtained from reference TRBV30 and TRBJ2-2, is as follows: SQTIHQWPATLVQPVGSPLSLECTVEGTSNPNLYWYRQAAGRGLQLLFYSVGIGQISSEVPQNLSASRPQDRQFILSSKKLLLSDSGFYLCAWSIGLETGELFFGEGSRLTVL.

The chain links TRBV4-1 to TRBJ2-5; TRBD2 is a possible D gene (5 bases). The V gene's germline CDR1 is MGHRA and CDR2 YSYEKL. V was shortened by 4 bases and J by 2 bases, with 8 bases between the two germline ends. The CDR3 covers 13 residues. The CDR3 loop is CASSPGVQETQYF. CDR3 DNA sequence: TGCGCCAGCAGCCCCGGGGTGCAAGAGACCCAGTACTTC.

The rearrangement uses TRBV7-9 and TRBJ2-5; the D is unclear. Trimming shortened V by 3 bases and J by 5 bases, and 10 bases separated the two germline ends. The CDR3 totals 13 residues. Germline CDR1 reads SEHNR; CDR2 reads FQNEAQ (reference sequence). The CDR3 sequence: CASSFGVQETQYF. In nucleotides, the CDR3 is TGTGCCAGCAGCTTTGGCGTCCAGGAGACCCAGTACTTC.

The chain employs TRBV29-1 and TRBJ2-7, with 9 bases that match TRBD1. V was clipped by 5 bases and J by 4 bases; unmatched bases: 6. CDR1 and CDR2 (germline): SQVTM, ANQGSEA. The CDR3 sequence is 13 residues long. The CDR3 here is CSVSRDRAYEQYF. CDR3 coding DNA: TGCAGCGTTTCCCGGGACAGGGCGTACGAGCAGTACTTC.

This clone showed up just once. The V gene is TRBV30, the J gene TRBJ2-4; D possibly uses TRBD1 or TRBD2 (6 bases each). Trimming took off 0 bases at V and 7 bases at J, with 13 bases between the two ends. CDR3 length equals 14 residues. CDR1 GTSNPN and CDR2 SVGIG come from the germline V gene (reference sequence). DNA of the CDR3: TGTGCCTGGAGTGTGAATCAGGGGAGGAACATTCAGTACTTC. Its translation is CAWSVNQGRNIQYF.

The chain joins TRBV7-2 to TRBJ2-3, with D unresolved. CDR1 SGHTA and CDR2 FQGNSA come from the germline V gene. This CDR3 is 13 amino acids long. V lost 4 bases and J lost 7, with 12 bases in between. CDR3 loop: CASSSPLWHTQYF. CDR3 in DNA: TGTGCCAGCAGCTCGCCCTTATGGCATACGCAGTATTTT.

In regard to this clone: Germline and junction disagree at one end, which may indicate a read error. V and J are TRBV13 and TRBJ2-2; 7 nucleotides match TRBD1. The CDR3 consists of 15 residues. Germline V CDR1 and CDR2: PRHDT, FYEKMQ (reference sequence). The DNA of the CDR3 is TGTGCCAGCAGCTCAGGGACAGCCCACCGGGGAGCTGAGATTTTT. Protein sequence: CASSSGTAHRGAEIF.

This clone has just a few counts. The chain employs TRBV29-1 and TRBJ2-1; TRBD2 is a possible D gene (5 bases). Germline lookup yields CDR1 SQVTM and CDR2 ANQGSEA. V shed 6 bases and J shed 1 base, with 19 bases lying between them. The CDR3 contains 16 residues. The CDR3 DNA sequence: TGCAGCGTCCCCGTCGAGGGCCAGATTTCCTACAATGAGCAGTTCTTC. As protein: CSVPVEGQISYNEQFF.

This clone was picked up a small number of times. This chain connects TRBV10-2 to TRBJ2-7; 10 bases match TRBD1. This CDR3 spans 14 amino acids. The V and J ends lost 7 bases and 6 bases, in that order; junction bases with no gene match: 9. CDR1 and CDR2 (germline): WSHSY, SAAADI. This CDR3 reads CASTLDRGPAEQYF. CDR3 bases: TGCGCCAGCACCCTAGACAGGGGGCCCGCCGAGCAGTACTTC.

The chain combines TRBV2 with TRBJ2-1; D is unresolved. The germline CDR1 and CDR2 sequences are SNHLY and FYNNEI. The CDR3 has 11 amino acids. V was trimmed by 3 bases and J by 4 bases, leaving 1 base between them. The CDR3, as DNA: TGTGCCAGCAGTGAGTACAATGAGCAGTTCTTC. The encoded protein is CASSEYNEQFF.

V usage is TRBV29-1 and J usage is TRBJ1-1, with a weak D call TRBD1 (6 bases). Germline CDR1 is SQVTM and CDR2 is ANQGSEA. There are 13 residues in the CDR3. V was pared by 4 bases and J by 0 bases, with 9 bases between. Written as DNA, the CDR3 is TGCAGCGTTGGGAGGACAGTGAACACTGAAGCTTTCTTT. It codes for CSVGRTVNTEAFF.

The chain is built from TRBV6-6 and TRBJ2-5; D is perhaps TRBD2 (5 bases). Trimming took 7 bases from V and 5 from J, leaving 20 bases between them. This CDR3 has 15 amino acids. Germline CDR1 is MNHNY and CDR2 is SVGAGI (reference sequence). CDR3 sequence: CASIRGLNGAETQYF. The CDR3 nucleotides read TGTGCCAGCATTAGAGGGCTCAACGGCGCGGAGACCCAGTACTTC.

The J gene is TRBJ2-6, the V gene TRBV13; 10 positions agree with TRBD1. CDR1 PRHDT and CDR2 FYEKMQ come from the germline V gene (reference sequence). Trimming took 5 bases from V and 0 from J; bases not matched to a gene: 4. The CDR3 has 17 amino acids. CDR3 sequence (DNA): TGTGCCAGCAGCAGGGACAGGGGACCCTCTGGGGCCAACGTCCTGACTTTC. This codes for CASSRDRGPSGANVLTF.

The V call is TRBV5-4, the J call TRBJ2-2, with a possible D match to TRBD2 (5 bases). The CDR3 is made up of 17 amino acids. V was trimmed by 0 bases and J by 5 bases, leaving 17 bases between them. The germline gives CDR1 SGHNT, CDR2 YYREEE (reference sequence). CDR3 sequence: CASSLGAGPMGTGELFF. CDR3 in DNA: TGTGCCAGCAGCTTGGGGGCGGGTCCTATGGGAACCGGGGAGCTGTTTTTT.

This chain uses TRBV5-6 with TRBJ2-3; 9 nucleotides line up with TRBD1. The ends lost 4 bases at V and 4 bases at J; junction bases unmatched: 10. The CDR3 contains 16 residues. Germline lookup yields CDR1 SGHDT and CDR2 YYEEEE. This CDR3 is CASSPGQGGRSDTQYF. Here the CDR3 DNA reads TGTGCCAGCAGCCCGGGACAGGGAGGGAGGTCAGATACGCAGTATTTT.

Concerning this clone: A read error may account for a junction end that differs from germline. This chain joins TRBV27 and TRBJ2-7, with no clear D. From germline, CDR1 is MNHEY and CDR2 SMNVEV (reference sequence). The CDR3 has 13 amino acids. The CDR3 loop reads CASRLSRSYEQYF. The DNA for the CDR3 is TGTGCCAGCAGATTATCACGGTCCTACGAGCAGTACTTC.

This clone came up a few times. The V and J genes are TRBV7-2 and TRBJ2-1; 8 nucleotides agree with TRBD2. The CDR3 totals 14 residues. The germline CDR1 and CDR2 sequences are SGHTA and FQGNSA. J lost 9 bases, V lost 4 bases, and 8 bases had no gene match. Here the CDR3 DNA reads TGTGCCAGCAGCTCCGGGGGGGCCCTCCTTGAGCAGTTCTTC. Residues: CASSSGGALLEQFF. The full variable domain, its missing parts supplied by reference TRBV7-2 and TRBJ2-1, is GAGVSQSPSNKVTEKGKDVELRCDPISGHTALYWYRQSLGQGLEFLIYFQGNSAPDKSGLPSDRFSAERTGGSVSTLTIQRTQQEDSAVYLCASSSGGALLEQFFGPGTRLTVL.

For the CDR3, the DNA is TGTGCCTGGAGTCTCCACTCCCAGTATGGCTACACCTTC. Translation: CAWSLHSQYGYTF. The chain uses TRBV30 and TRBJ1-2, with D unclear. V was pared by 2 bases and J by 5 bases, with 12 bases between. The length of the CDR3 is 13 residues. Germline CDR1 and CDR2: GTSNPN and SVGIG (reference sequence).

This chain uses TRBV10-3 with TRBJ1-6; D call uncertain. Germline values: CDR1 ENHRY, CDR2 SYGVKD. The CDR3 length is 14 residues. The V gene lost 8 bases and the J gene lost 0 bases, with 8 bases spanning the gap. CDR3 sequence (DNA): TGTGCCATCGCCCGGAGCTCCTATAATTCACCCCTCCACTTT. Protein sequence: CAIARSSYNSPLHF.

The V and J genes are TRBV5-5 and TRBJ1-1, with D possibly TRBD1 on 6 matching bases. Germline V gene data show CDR1 as SGHKS and CDR2 as YYEKEE (reference sequence). Trimming shortened V by 4 bases and J by 8 bases, and 15 bases separated the two germline ends. CDR3 length equals 13 residues. The CDR3 protein is CASSTLDRGEAFF. The CDR3 DNA follows: TGTGCCAGCAGCACCTTGGACAGAGGCGAAGCTTTCTTT.

CDR3 nucleotide sequence: TGTGCCAGTAGCAGCCCCGGGACCGCTTCACCCCTCCACTTT. Translated: CASSSPGTASPLHF. The rearrangement joins TRBV19 to TRBJ1-6; the D gene is possibly TRBD1 (5 bases). Germline assignment: CDR1 LNHDA and CDR2 SQIVND (reference sequence). V was trimmed by 6 bases and J by 9 bases, leaving 15 bases between them. The CDR3 loop spans 14 amino acids.

The gene calls are TRBV7-6 and TRBJ2-7; tentatively, D is TRBD2 (7 bases). This CDR3 has 15 residues. Germline values: CDR1 SGHVS, CDR2 FNYEAQ. V was trimmed by 3 bases and J by 2 bases, leaving 14 bases between them. The CDR3 nucleotides read TGTGCCAGCAGCTTGGGGGCAGCGGGGACCTACGAGCAGTACTTC. It codes for CASSLGAAGTYEQYF.

V gene TRBV25-1 combines with J gene TRBJ2-5; 9 bases map to TRBD1. The CDR3 extends over 14 amino acids. In germline, CDR1 is MGHDK, CDR2 SYGVNS. V dropped 3 bases and J dropped 4; count of bases not matched to a gene: 3. The CDR3 DNA reads as TGTGCCAGCAGTGAGTACAGGGGGCGAGAGACCCAGTACTTC. Translating it yields CASSEYRGRETQYF.

The chain has TRBV5-1 and TRBJ2-3, with unresolved D. The CDR3 extends over 14 amino acids. The germline V gene has CDR1 SGHRS and CDR2 YFSETQ. Trimming shortened V by 0 bases and J by 3 bases, and 8 bases separated the two germline ends. The CDR3 DNA reads TGCGCCAGCAGCTTGGGTGGCAAAACAGATACGCAGTATTTT. Translated: CASSLGGKTDTQYF.